The clone carrying this TCR beta chain has a count of ten or more. Its cognate antigen is unknown. This record comes from a study of neurological immune-mediated disorders. cDNA synthesis was performed by 5'RACE with 10-nucleotide random UMIs. Sequencing runs each yielded over 160 million TCR-beta sequences from 15-18 subjects. TCRdb used MiXCR to reprocess the 5' RACE reads, holding one entry per CDR3 protein. The sample shows 120,000 or so distinct CDR3 sequences, about 3.4% of them seen only once. V dropped 4 bases and J dropped 9; count of bases not matched to a gene: 5. Germline assignment: CDR1 LGHNA and CDR2 YSLEER. The CDR3 runs 13 residues. Study results and limitations: Clinical and MRI features did not associate with the cluster found in multiple sclerosis patients. It was HTLV-1-associated myelopathy that showed the most TCR clonal expansion, while multiple sclerosis showed the least, falling below healthy controls.

The V gene is TRBV4-3, the J gene TRBJ2-1, with TRBD2 identical over 8 bases. Input material: PBMCs. The clonotype was recovered from a woman in her thirties with multiple sclerosis. The CDR3 bases are TGCGCCAGCAGCCCGAGCGGGGGTAGTGAGCAGTTCTTC. It codes for CASSPSGGSEQFF.